This T cell receptor beta chain appears in the sequencing data of a study of T cell responses to AZD1222 COVID-19 vaccine. Study-wide results and limits: Once two AZD1222 doses were given, Spike-specific TCR breadth and depth went up. Unmutated regions of variants are reportedly targeted by nearly half of spike-specific TCRs. Seropositivity was recorded at baseline in only 6 or 7 AZD1222 recipients.

About this clone itself: Its cognate antigen is unknown.

Germline CDR1 and CDR2: SGHNT and YENEEA. The CDR3 consists of 15 residues. V lost 5 bases and J lost 3, with 11 bases in between. The protocol was immunoSEQ multiplex PCR, while the TCRdb copy is restricted to in-frame clones and leaves out a portion. The sample contains approximately 60,000 clones, over 70% of which appear only once. The chain employs TRBV11-3 and TRBJ2-6; D may correspond to TRBD1 or TRBD2 (5 bases each). Source: peripheral blood, taken on day 0 of AZD1222 vaccination. The TCR was taken from an adult in good health. The CDR3 region is CASSEGTGGANVLTF. The CDR3 region has the DNA TGTGCCAGCAGCGAGGGGACGGGTGGGGCCAACGTCCTGACTTTC.